This T cell receptor (beta chain) was profiled in a study of OX40 agonist ivuxolimab in advanced cancers. About the full investigation: The costimulatory receptor OX40 (CD134) was targeted by ivuxolimab, a fully human IgG2 agonistic monoclonal antibody. In the dose-escalation cohort, 65% to 90% of patients were male, and the mean age was approximately 55 years, with a range of 23 to 79. Peripheral TCRbeta sequencing aimed to test whether ivuxolimab altered TCR sequence diversity and caused clonal T-cell expansion. The paper reports the monotherapy dose-escalation portion (N of about 54 patients) of the phase I ivuxolimab trial. Partial responses occurred in three dose-escalation patients: two with cutaneous melanoma and one with hepatocellular carcinoma. Prior anti-PD-1, anti-PD-L1 or anti-CTLA-4 therapy was permitted, and 35% to 40% of dose-escalation patients had received checkpoint inhibitors. Among the roughly 50 dose-escalation patients, approximately 20 had hepatocellular carcinoma, roughly 15 melanoma, 9 renal cell carcinoma and 9 head and neck cancer. Intravenous ivuxolimab was administered to patients every 2 weeks at six dose levels: 0.01, 0.1, 0.3, 1.5, 3 and 10 mg/kg. What the research found in general, with its limitations: On average, CD8+ T cells showed more expanded clones than CD4+ T cells after ivuxolimab. In partial responders in the 0.1-3.0 mg/kg groups, normalized peripheral clonal expansion was found to be among the lowest, especially among CD8+ T cells. Which antigens the clonally expanded peripheral T cells were specific for was not determined. At doses of 0.1 to 3.0 mg/kg, clonal expansion of both CD4+ and CD8+ blood T cells was observed from baseline to week 6. Low levels of normalized T-cell clonal expansion were also seen in some patients who did not respond.

About this clone itself: This receptor's antigen is unknown. The input lacks base qualities; no much larger clone sits a single base away.

To sequence the TCRbeta CDR3 region, genomic DNA was isolated from the sorted cells. TCRbeta CDR3 regions were sequenced using the immunoSEQ Assay. The source is immuneACCESS, and TCRdb retained only in-frame sequences with V and J called. Part of the clones is not carried over; for the studies checked, unresolved V genes explain less than half of this, and the remainder is unexplained. Recorded for this sample are under 100,000 clones; 85% to 90% of them occurred a single time. The top ten clonotypes cover approximately 0.35% of the sample. The trial excluded patients who had a history of autoimmune disease or were on systemic immunosuppression. Peripheral blood for TCR sequencing was collected from all dose cohorts at baseline, on cycle 4 day 1, and on cycle 7 day 1. The samples were drawn from a first-in-human, open-label, multicenter phase I dose-escalation trial of ivuxolimab. Adults with locally advanced or metastatic head and neck squamous cell, hepatocellular, melanoma or renal cell carcinoma were enrolled in the trial. Before TCR sequencing, CD4+ T cells and CD8+ T cells from peripheral blood were sorted into separate populations.

From its cysteine to its phenylalanine, the CDR3 spans 13 amino acids. The DNA shown is the 39-base CDR3, in frame from base 1. Deletion took 3 bases off V and 7 bases off J, with a span of 10 bases between the germline ends. Via the germline V gene, CDR1 is SGHNT and CDR2 YENEEA. This TCR derives from an adult with an advanced solid tumor such as melanoma, head and neck, liver or kidney cancer. This material consisted of CD4+ or CD8+ T cells sorted from blood, taken in a trial of the OX40 agonist ivuxolimab. The chain joins TRBV11-3 to TRBJ2-1; a confident D gene designation cannot be given. Here is the DNA: TGTGCCAGCAGCTTGAATAGAAGGAATGAGCAGTTCTTC. Protein translation: CASSLNRRNEQFF.